This TCR beta chain was captured by sequencing in a study of blood T cell repertoires in COVID-19. The wider study: Sample material is recorded as cDNA or gDNA derived from T cells, B-cell-depleted T cells, or PBMCs.

Authors' data handling: Reference gene primer amplification yielded estimated nucleated cell counts. The method was immunoSEQ multiplex PCR; TCRdb's version includes in-frame clones alone and lacks a portion of them. For V, J and clone size, that table is used; D and trimming come from the DNA. In the table there are about 140,000 clones, roughly 84% of which are singletons. The CDR3 has 13 amino acids. V lost 4 bases and J 4 bases, leaving 9 bases between the germline ends. Germline V CDR1 and CDR2: SGHNT, YYREEE (reference sequence). This receptor was taken from a woman in her sixties or seventies with acute or convalescent COVID-19. Sequencing was carried out using peripheral blood. This chain uses TRBV5-4 with TRBJ2-1; weak D call: TRBD1 (5 bases). The CDR3 is CASSRDSYNEQFF. In DNA, the CDR3 is TGTGCCAGCAGCCGCGACAGTTACAATGAGCAGTTCTTC.